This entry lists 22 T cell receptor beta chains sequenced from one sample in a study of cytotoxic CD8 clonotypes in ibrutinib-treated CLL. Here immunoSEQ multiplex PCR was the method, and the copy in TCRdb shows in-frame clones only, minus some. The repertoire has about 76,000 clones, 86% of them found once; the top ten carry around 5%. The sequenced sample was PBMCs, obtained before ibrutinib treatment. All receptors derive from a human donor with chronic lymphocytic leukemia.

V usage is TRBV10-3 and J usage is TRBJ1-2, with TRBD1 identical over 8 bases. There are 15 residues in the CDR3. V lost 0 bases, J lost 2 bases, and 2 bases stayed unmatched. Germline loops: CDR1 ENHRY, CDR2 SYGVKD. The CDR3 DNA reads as TGTGCCATCAGTGAGTCGGGGACAGGAAACTATGGCTACACCTTC. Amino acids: CAISESGTGNYGYTF.

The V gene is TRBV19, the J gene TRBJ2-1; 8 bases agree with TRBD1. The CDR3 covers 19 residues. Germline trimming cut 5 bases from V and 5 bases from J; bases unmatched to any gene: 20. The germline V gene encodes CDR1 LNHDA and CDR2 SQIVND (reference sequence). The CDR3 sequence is CASSLQGQGLNGRNNEQFF. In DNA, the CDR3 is TGTGCCAGTAGTTTACAAGGACAGGGATTGAACGGCAGAAACAATGAGCAGTTCTTC.

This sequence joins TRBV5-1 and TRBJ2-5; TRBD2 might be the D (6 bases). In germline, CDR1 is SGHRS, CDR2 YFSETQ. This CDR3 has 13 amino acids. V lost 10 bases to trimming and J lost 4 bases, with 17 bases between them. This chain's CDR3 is CASAGGLRETQYF. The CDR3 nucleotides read TGCGCCTCTGCCGGGGGTCTGCGAGAGACCCAGTACTTC.

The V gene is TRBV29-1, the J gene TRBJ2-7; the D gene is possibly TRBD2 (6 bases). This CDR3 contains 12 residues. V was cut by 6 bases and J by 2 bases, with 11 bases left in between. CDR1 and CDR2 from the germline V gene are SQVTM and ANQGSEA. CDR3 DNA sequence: TGCAGCGTCGCTGGGACTCCCTACGAGCAGTACTTC. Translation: CSVAGTPYEQYF.

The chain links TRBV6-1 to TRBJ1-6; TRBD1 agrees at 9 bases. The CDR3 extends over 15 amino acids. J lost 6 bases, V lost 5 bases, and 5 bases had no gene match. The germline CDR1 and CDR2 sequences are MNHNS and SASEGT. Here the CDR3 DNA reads TGTGCCAGCAGTAAAGGGACAGGGTTTAATTCACCCCTCCACTTT. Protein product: CASSKGTGFNSPLHF.

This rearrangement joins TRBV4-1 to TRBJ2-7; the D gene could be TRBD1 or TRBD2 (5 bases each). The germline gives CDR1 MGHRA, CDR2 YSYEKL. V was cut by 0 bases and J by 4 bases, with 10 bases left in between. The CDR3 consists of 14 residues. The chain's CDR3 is CASSQDGGAYEQYF. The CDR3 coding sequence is TGCGCCAGCAGCCAAGATGGGGGAGCGTACGAGCAGTACTTC.

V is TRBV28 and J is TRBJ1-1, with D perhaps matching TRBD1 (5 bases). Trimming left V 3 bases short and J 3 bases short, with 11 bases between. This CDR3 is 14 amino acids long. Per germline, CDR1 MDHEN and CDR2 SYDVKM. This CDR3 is CASSFAGVDTEAFF. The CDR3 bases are TGTGCCAGCAGTTTTGCGGGGGTAGACACTGAAGCTTTCTTT.

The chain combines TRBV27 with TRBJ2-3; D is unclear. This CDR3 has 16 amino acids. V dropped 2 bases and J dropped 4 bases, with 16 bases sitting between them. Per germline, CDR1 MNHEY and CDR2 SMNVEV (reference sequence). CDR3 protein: CASSLMMASSPDTQYF. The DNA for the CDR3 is TGTGCCAGCAGTTTAATGATGGCTAGTAGCCCAGATACGCAGTATTTT.

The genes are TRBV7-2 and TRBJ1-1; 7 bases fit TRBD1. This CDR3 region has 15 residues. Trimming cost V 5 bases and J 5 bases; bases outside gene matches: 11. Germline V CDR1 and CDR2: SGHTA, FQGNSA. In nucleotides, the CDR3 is TGTGCCAGCAGCCCTAGGGGGCGCGAGGGGACTGAAGCTTTCTTT. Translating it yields CASSPRGREGTEAFF.

The CDR3 sequence: CASSQEGLAGHNEQFF. The CDR3 DNA sequence: TGCGCCAGCAGCCAAGAAGGGCTAGCGGGACACAATGAGCAGTTCTTC. The chain has TRBV4-1 and TRBJ2-1; 9 bases align to TRBD2. Per germline, CDR1 MGHRA and CDR2 YSYEKL. V gave up 0 bases and J gave up 5 bases; unmatched junction bases: 5. The CDR3 length is 16 residues.

The CDR3 sequence: CASPTSHSKTGFTNQPQHF. CDR3 bases: TGTGCCAGCCCGACATCGCATTCAAAGACAGGGTTCACCAATCAGCCCCAGCATTTT. The J gene is TRBJ1-5, the V gene TRBV11-3; 7 bases are a match to TRBD1. V lost 8 bases and J lost 3; bases outside the gene matches: 22. This CDR3 is built from 19 residues. Germline V gives CDR1 SGHNT, CDR2 YENEEA.

The CDR3 protein is CASSPSQGANYGYTF. DNA of the CDR3: TGTGCCAGCAGCCCGTCACAGGGGGCGAACTATGGCTACACCTTC. The chain joins TRBV11-1 to TRBJ1-2; TRBD1 matches at 9 bases. V was pared by 5 bases and J by 2 bases, with 6 bases of the junction left unmatched. The CDR3 sequence is 15 residues long. From germline, CDR1 is SGHAT and CDR2 FQDESV (reference sequence).

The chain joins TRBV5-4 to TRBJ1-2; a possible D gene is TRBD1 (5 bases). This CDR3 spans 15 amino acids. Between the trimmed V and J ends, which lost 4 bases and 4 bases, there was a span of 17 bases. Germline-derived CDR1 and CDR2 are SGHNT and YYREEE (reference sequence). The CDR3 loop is CASSTQGSVGYGYTF. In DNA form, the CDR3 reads TGTGCCAGCAGCACTCAGGGTAGCGTGGGCTATGGCTACACCTTC.

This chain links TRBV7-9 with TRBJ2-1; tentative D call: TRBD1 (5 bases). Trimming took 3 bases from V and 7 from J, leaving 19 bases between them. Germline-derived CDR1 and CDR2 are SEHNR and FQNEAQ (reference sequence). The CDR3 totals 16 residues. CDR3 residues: CASSLTSGPVGNEQFF. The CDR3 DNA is TGTGCCAGCAGCTTGACTTCAGGGCCAGTGGGGAATGAGCAGTTCTTC.

CDR3 sequence (DNA): TGTGCCAGCAGCCCCCTACCGGGGCAGGGCGAGCAGTACTTC. As protein: CASSPLPGQGEQYF. The rearrangement joins TRBV5-6 to TRBJ2-7; D is possibly TRBD1 or TRBD2 (5 bases each). Trimming took off 4 bases at V and 6 bases at J, with 17 bases between the two ends. The V gene's germline CDR1 is SGHDT and CDR2 YYEEEE. The CDR3 runs to 14 residues. Full variable domain (missing parts from reference TRBV5-6 and TRBJ2-7): DAGVTQSPTHLIKTRGQQVTLRCSPKSGHDTVSWYQQALGQGPQFIFQYYEEEERQRGNFPDRFSGHQFPNYSSELNVNALLLGDSALYLCASSPLPGQGEQYFGPGTRLTVT.

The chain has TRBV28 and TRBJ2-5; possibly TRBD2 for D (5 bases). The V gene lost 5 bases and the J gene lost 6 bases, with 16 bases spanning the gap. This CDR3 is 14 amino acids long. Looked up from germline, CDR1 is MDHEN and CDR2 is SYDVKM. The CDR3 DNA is TGTGCCAGCAGTCCCGGGGATTCACGGAAGACCCAGTACTTC. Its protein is CASSPGDSRKTQYF.

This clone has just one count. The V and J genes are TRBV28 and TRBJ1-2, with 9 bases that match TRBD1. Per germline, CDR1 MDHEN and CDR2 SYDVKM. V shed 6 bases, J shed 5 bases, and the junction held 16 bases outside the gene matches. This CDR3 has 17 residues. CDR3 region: CASRIAGTGSPYYGYTF. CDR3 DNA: TGTGCCAGCAGGATAGCCGGGACAGGGAGTCCGTATTATGGCTACACCTTC.

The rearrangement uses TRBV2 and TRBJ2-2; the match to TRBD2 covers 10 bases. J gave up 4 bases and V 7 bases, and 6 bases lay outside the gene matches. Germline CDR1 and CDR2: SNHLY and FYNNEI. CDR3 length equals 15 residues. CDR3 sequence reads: CASNPAGGSTGELFF. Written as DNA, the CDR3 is TGTGCCAGCAATCCAGCGGGAGGGAGCACCGGGGAGCTGTTTTTT.

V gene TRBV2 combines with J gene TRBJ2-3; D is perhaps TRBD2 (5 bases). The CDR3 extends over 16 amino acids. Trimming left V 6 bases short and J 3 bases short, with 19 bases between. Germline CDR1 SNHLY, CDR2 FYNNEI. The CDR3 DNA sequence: TGTGCCAGCAGCGGGCACGGCGCTCTAGCAACAGATACGCAGTATTTT. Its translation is CASSGHGALATDTQYF. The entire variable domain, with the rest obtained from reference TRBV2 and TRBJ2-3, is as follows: EPEVTQTPSHQVTQMGQEVILRCVPISNHLYFYWYRQILGQKVEFLVSFYNNEISEKSEIFDDQFSVERPDGSNFTLKIRSTKLEDSAMYFCASSGHGALATDTQYFGPGTRLTVL.

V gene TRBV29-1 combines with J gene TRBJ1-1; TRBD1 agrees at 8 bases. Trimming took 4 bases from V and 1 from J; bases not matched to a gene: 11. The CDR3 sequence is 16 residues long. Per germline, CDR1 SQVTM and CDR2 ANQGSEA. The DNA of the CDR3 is TGCAGCGTTGTGGGGGACAGGCGAGGATGGAACACTGAAGCTTTCTTT. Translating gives CSVVGDRRGWNTEAFF.

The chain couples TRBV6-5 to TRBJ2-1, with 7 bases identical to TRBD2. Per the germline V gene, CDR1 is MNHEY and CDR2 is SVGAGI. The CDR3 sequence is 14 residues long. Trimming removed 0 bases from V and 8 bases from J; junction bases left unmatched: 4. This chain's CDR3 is CASSYSGGVDEQFF. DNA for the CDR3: TGTGCCAGCAGTTACTCGGGGGGGGTGGATGAGCAGTTCTTC.

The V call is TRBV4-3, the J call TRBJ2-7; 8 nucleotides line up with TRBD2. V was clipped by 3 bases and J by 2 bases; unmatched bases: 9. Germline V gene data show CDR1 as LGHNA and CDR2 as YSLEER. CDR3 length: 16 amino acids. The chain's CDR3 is CASSHHSGNLPYEQYF. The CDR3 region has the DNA TGCGCCAGCAGCCATCATAGCGGGAACCTGCCCTACGAGCAGTACTTC.